The clone carrying this T cell receptor (beta chain) was counted at least ten times. As it was prepared, the TCRbeta library received unique molecular identifiers. TCRdb used MiXCR to reprocess the PCR reads, holding one entry per CDR3 protein. Here the sample spans approximately 250,000 distinct CDR3 sequences, 9.7% being singletons. These data originate in a study of T-cell reconstitution after alpha-beta-depleted transplantation in children. The V gene lost 3 bases and the J gene lost 4 bases, with 15 bases spanning the gap. The CDR3 has 15 residues. This rearrangement joins TRBV12-3 or TRBV12-4 to TRBJ2-5; unclear D gene. The source was PBMCs from the stem cell graft donor, collected from the stem cell graft. The clonotype originates from a human donor who donated a stem cell graft to a child with SCID. The CDR3 here is CASSFRASEGETQYF. The CDR3 region has the DNA TGTGCCAGCAGTTTTAGGGCTTCGGAAGGAGAGACCCAGTACTTC.